The 5 T cell receptor beta chains given below trace back to one sample, sequenced in a study of CXCR3-negative and CXCR3-positive naive CD8 T cells. For these receptors, no antigen is known. Libraries of TRB cDNA were made by 5' RACE and carried UMIs. TCRdb reprocessed the 5' RACE reads; each CDR3 protein has one entry and no DNA is given. Its listing shows over 150,000 distinct CDR3 sequences. Study findings and constraints: More hydrophobic TRB CDR3s were found in CXCR3-positive naive cells than in CXCR3-negative naive cells.

Sample: naive CXCR3+ CD8+ T cells from blood. Subset indicated: CD45RO-CCR7+CD27+CD95- naive CD8+ T cells expressing CXCR3 (TNR3+). Source of these receptors: a human donor in good health. Some clones in this sample may be carry-over from other donors' samples.

V and J are TRBV12-3 or TRBV12-4 and TRBJ2-1. This CDR3 has 12 amino acids. This chain's CDR3 is CASSDGNNEQFF.

This chain connects TRBV9 to TRBJ2-2. The CDR3 length is 16 residues. The germline CDR1 and CDR2 sequences are SGDLS and YYNGEE. This CDR3 reads CASSPLGVVNTGELFF.

CDR3 sequence reads: CASKRKGGGLTEAFF. The rearrangement uses TRBV19 and TRBJ1-1. This CDR3 has 15 amino acids. Germline values: CDR1 LNHDA, CDR2 SQIVND (reference sequence).

The V call is TRBV9, the J call TRBJ2-7. The CDR3 spans 13 residues. CDR1 is SGDLS, CDR2 YYNGEE, per germline. The CDR3 spells CASSTTTAHEQYF. The whole variable domain, remainder taken from reference TRBV9 and TRBJ2-7, is DSGVTQTPKHLITATGQRVTLRCSPRSGDLSVYWYQQSLDQGLQFLIQYYNGEERAKGNILERFSAQQFPDLHSELNLSSLELGDSALYFCASSTTTAHEQYFGPGTRLTVT.

The chain's CDR3 is CASSLGTTQFF. V and J are TRBV27 and TRBJ2-1; the D call of TRBD1 rests on TCRdb alone, since no DNA is present to check it. This CDR3 has 11 amino acids. CDR1 and CDR2 (germline): MNHEY, SMNVEV (reference sequence).